The sequence of this TCR beta chain was determined in a study of T cells in localized non-small cell lung cancer. Looked up from germline, CDR1 is KGHSH and CDR2 is LQKENI. This CDR3 comprises 13 residues. Trimming removed 3 bases at V and 2 bases at J, with 7 bases between. Repertoires were generated with immunoSEQ multiplex PCR, while TCRdb's copy carries only in-frame clones and drops some. The sample contains approximately 20,000 clones, around 89% of which appear only once. This TCR was sampled from a man between 40 and 70 years old with stage I lung adenocarcinoma. This rearrangement joins TRBV18 to TRBJ1-1; D ambiguous. This specimen was peripheral blood, taken before any cancer treatment. CDR3: CASSPRQNTEAFF. The CDR3 region has the DNA TGTGCCAGCTCACCGAGACAAAACACTGAAGCTTTCTTT.